This T cell receptor beta chain originates from a study of cytomegalovirus exposure and HLA in healthy donors. The PCR contained 60 Vbeta and 13 Jbeta primers. Assay used: immunoSEQ multiplex PCR; TCRdb lists only in-frame clones, some missing. The sample holds some 40,000 clones, 60% to 70% seen once. Regarding this clone: Its antigen is as yet unknown.

Overall study findings and caveats: Among immune exposure information, only CMV serostatus was available. Indistinguishability led to the exclusion of some V segments, TRBV6-2 and TRBV6-3 included. In a later analysis, HLA-associated beta chains showed higher expansion and lower generation probabilities than comparable chains.

There are 16 residues in the CDR3. Trimming took 3 bases from V and 2 from J, leaving 14 bases between them. CDR1 and CDR2 from the germline V gene are LNHDA and SQIVND (reference sequence). V is TRBV19 and J is TRBJ1-5; D is unresolved. This clonotype was obtained from a man aged 60 to 75 in good health and CMV-seropositive. Material for sequencing was PBMCs. CDR3 sequence: CASSIGQRRGNQPQHF. The CDR3 coding sequence is TGTGCCAGTAGTATTGGTCAACGTCGGGGCAATCAGCCCCAGCATTTT.